These T cell receptor beta chains were read from a single sample in a study of beta chain features in type 1 diabetes. Profiled with immunoSEQ multiplex PCR; TCRdb holds only in-frame clones, not every one. Found here are 150,000 to 200,000 clones, 7.5% to 9.5% of them singletons; the top ten hold approximately 0.56%. What was sequenced was central memory CD4+ T cells from blood. These receptors came from a woman younger than 30 with type 1 diabetes. CDR3s include the opening cysteine and the closing phenylalanine or tryptophan. The order of the fields is clone size, J gene, D gene, V gene, CDR3 length, CDR3 DNA, CDR3 protein. The D gene is left open where the match is weak. Only some rows state a clone size, as once, few, many or a class for expanded clones.

clone size: few; J gene: TRBJ1-5; D gene: TRBD1; V gene: TRBV7-9; CDR3 length: 13; CDR3 DNA: TGTGCCAGCAAGGGACAGGGAGACCAGCCCCAGCATTTT; CDR3 protein: CASKGQGDQPQHF
clone size: few; J gene: TRBJ2-1; D gene: TRBD2; V gene: TRBV7-3; CDR3 length: 16; CDR3 DNA: TGTGCCAGCAGCTTAACGGCGGGGGGGGCCGACAATGAGCAGTTCTTC; CDR3 protein: CASSLTAGGADNEQFF
clone size: .; J gene: TRBJ2-5; D gene: .; V gene: TRBV18; CDR3 length: 12; CDR3 DNA: TGTGCCAGCTCCGTCCCCCAGAAGACCCAGTACTTC; CDR3 protein: CASSVPQKTQYF
clone size: .; J gene: TRBJ2-7; D gene: .; V gene: TRBV11-1; CDR3 length: 12; CDR3 DNA: TGTGCCAGCAGCTTAGGAGTTTACGAGCAGTACTTC; CDR3 protein: CASSLGVYEQYF
clone size: once; J gene: TRBJ2-7; D gene: .; V gene: TRBV5-6; CDR3 length: 13; CDR3 DNA: TGTGCCAGCAGCCACAGGACCCCCTACGAGCAGTACTTC; CDR3 protein: CASSHRTPYEQYF
clone size: few; J gene: TRBJ1-4; D gene: .; V gene: TRBV4-2; CDR3 length: 14; CDR3 DNA: TGTGCCAGCAGCCAAGAGCGGCGCCGGGAAAAACTGTTTTTT; CDR3 protein: CASSQERRREKLFF
clone size: .; J gene: TRBJ1-2; D gene: .; V gene: TRBV9; CDR3 length: 15; CDR3 DNA: TGTGCCAGCAGCGAGAACGGGGATCGTTGGGATGGCTACACCTTC; CDR3 protein: CASSENGDRWDGYTF
clone size: .; J gene: TRBJ2-1; D gene: .; V gene: TRBV30; CDR3 length: 14; CDR3 DNA: TGTGCCTGGAGTGTGGGGAGCGTGGGCAATGAGCAGTTCTTC; CDR3 protein: CAWSVGSVGNEQFF
clone size: few; J gene: TRBJ2-2; D gene: TRBD2; V gene: TRBV18; CDR3 length: 17; CDR3 DNA: TGTGCCAGCTCGCCTACTAGCGGGAGTAGGTACACCGGGGAGCTGTTTTTT; CDR3 protein: CASSPTSGSRYTGELFF
clone size: .; J gene: TRBJ2-1; D gene: .; V gene: TRBV5-4; CDR3 length: 16; CDR3 DNA: TGTGCCAGCAGCTTGGGTCATAGCGGTTCCTACAATGAGCAGTTCTTC; CDR3 protein: CASSLGHSGSYNEQFF
clone size: .; J gene: TRBJ2-1; D gene: TRBD2; V gene: TRBV7-3; CDR3 length: 14; CDR3 DNA: TGTGCCAGCAGCCAAGGACTAGTGGGCAATGAGCAGTTCTTC; CDR3 protein: CASSQGLVGNEQFF
clone size: few; J gene: TRBJ2-7; D gene: .; V gene: TRBV7-9; CDR3 length: 15; CDR3 DNA: TGTGCCAGCAGCTTTGCGGAGAACCCTTTCTACGAGCAGTACTTC; CDR3 protein: CASSFAENPFYEQYF
clone size: .; J gene: TRBJ2-5; D gene: .; V gene: TRBV2; CDR3 length: 13; CDR3 DNA: TGTGCCAGCAACAAAGGGCGCGGGGAGACCCAGTACTTC; CDR3 protein: CASNKGRGETQYF
clone size: few; J gene: TRBJ2-4; D gene: .; V gene: TRBV7-2; CDR3 length: 13; CDR3 DNA: TGTGCCAGCAACCGCGGGTTTACGGACATTCAGTACTTC; CDR3 protein: CASNRGFTDIQYF
clone size: .; J gene: TRBJ2-5; D gene: .; V gene: TRBV4-2; CDR3 length: 13; CDR3 DNA: TGTGCCAGCAGCCCGGACACCCAAGAGACCCAGTACTTC; CDR3 protein: CASSPDTQETQYF
clone size: .; J gene: TRBJ2-5; D gene: .; V gene: TRBV19; CDR3 length: 14; CDR3 DNA: TGTGCCAGTAGTACTTTCAGTGGGAGAGAGACCCAGTACTTC; CDR3 protein: CASSTFSGRETQYF
clone size: .; J gene: TRBJ2-3; D gene: TRBD2; V gene: TRBV7-8; CDR3 length: 20; CDR3 DNA: TGTGCCAGCAGGTTAAGACGGATTCCTTGGACTAGCGGGAGCACAGATACGCAGTATTTT; CDR3 protein: CASRLRRIPWTSGSTDTQYF
clone size: few; J gene: TRBJ2-2; D gene: .; V gene: TRBV6-5; CDR3 length: 14; CDR3 DNA: TGTGCCAGCAGTTACTCGAGAAGCACCGGGGAGCTGTTTTTT; CDR3 protein: CASSYSRSTGELFF
clone size: few; J gene: TRBJ2-4; D gene: .; V gene: TRBV5-1; CDR3 length: 15; CDR3 DNA: TGCGCCAGCAGCTTTAACGGGTACGCGGTAAACATTCAGTACTTC; CDR3 protein: CASSFNGYAVNIQYF
clone size: few; J gene: TRBJ2-3; D gene: .; V gene: TRBV19; CDR3 length: 15; CDR3 DNA: TGTGCCAGTAGTATGAGGCTGTTTAGCACAGATACGCAGTATTTT; CDR3 protein: CASSMRLFSTDTQYF
clone size: many; J gene: TRBJ2-5; D gene: .; V gene: TRBV30; CDR3 length: 14; CDR3 DNA: TGTGCCTGGAGTCGGCGGGGCCGGCAAGAGACCCAGTACTTC; CDR3 protein: CAWSRRGRQETQYF
clone size: few; J gene: TRBJ2-7; D gene: .; V gene: TRBV5-6; CDR3 length: 14; CDR3 DNA: TGTGCCAGCAGCAAAAAAGGGGGCTCCTACGAGCAGTACTTC; CDR3 protein: CASSKKGGSYEQYF
clone size: .; J gene: TRBJ2-3; D gene: .; V gene: TRBV5-4; CDR3 length: 14; CDR3 DNA: TGTGCCAGCAGCCCTAGGGGGTCGGAAGATACGCAGTATTTT; CDR3 protein: CASSPRGSEDTQYF
clone size: few; J gene: TRBJ1-6; D gene: TRBD1; V gene: TRBV9; CDR3 length: 14; CDR3 DNA: TGTGCCAGCTCCCCCCGGGACAGAAATTCACCCCTCCACTTT; CDR3 protein: CASSPRDRNSPLHF
clone size: few; J gene: TRBJ2-6; D gene: TRBD1; V gene: TRBV5-1; CDR3 length: 16; CDR3 DNA: TGCGCCAGCAGCTTGGTGCAGGGGGCTGGGGCCAACGTCCTGACTTTC; CDR3 protein: CASSLVQGAGANVLTF
clone size: few; J gene: TRBJ2-1; D gene: TRBD2; V gene: TRBV19; CDR3 length: 15; CDR3 DNA: TGTGCCAGTAGTCCACTAGCGGGAGGGGTCAATGAGCAGTTCTTC; CDR3 protein: CASSPLAGGVNEQFF
clone size: few; J gene: TRBJ1-1; D gene: .; V gene: TRBV28; CDR3 length: 14; CDR3 DNA: TGTGCCAGCAGTTTTTCACACGGGGTCTCTGAAGCTTTCTTT; CDR3 protein: CASSFSHGVSEAFF
clone size: .; J gene: TRBJ1-2; D gene: .; V gene: TRBV7-9; CDR3 length: 12; CDR3 DNA: TGCGCCAGCAGCCAGAACAACTATGGCTACACCTTC; CDR3 protein: CASSQNNYGYTF
clone size: .; J gene: TRBJ2-5; D gene: .; V gene: TRBV30; CDR3 length: 14; CDR3 DNA: TGTGCCTGGAGCCGAGGGGGGGATCAAGAGACCCAGTACTTC; CDR3 protein: CAWSRGGDQETQYF
clone size: .; J gene: TRBJ1-2; D gene: .; V gene: TRBV10-3; CDR3 length: 13; CDR3 DNA: TGTGCCATCAGGGGGAGGGACGTTGGAGGCTACACCTTC; CDR3 protein: CAIRGRDVGGYTF
clone size: .; J gene: TRBJ1-1; D gene: .; V gene: TRBV2; CDR3 length: 13; CDR3 DNA: TGTGCCAGCAAGCGGGAACATTACACTGAAGCTTTCTTT; CDR3 protein: CASKREHYTEAFF
clone size: few; J gene: TRBJ2-7; D gene: .; V gene: TRBV2; CDR3 length: 13; CDR3 DNA: TGTGCCAGCAGTGAAGCGAGGACAGCCGAGCAGTACTTC; CDR3 protein: CASSEARTAEQYF
clone size: .; J gene: TRBJ2-7; D gene: TRBD2; V gene: TRBV4-3; CDR3 length: 14; CDR3 DNA: TGCGCCAGCAGCCGGGGACTAGGCTCCTACGAGCAGTACTTC; CDR3 protein: CASSRGLGSYEQYF
clone size: .; J gene: TRBJ2-7; D gene: TRBD2; V gene: TRBV27; CDR3 length: 15; CDR3 DNA: TGTGCCAGCAGTTTAGGACTAGCGGGGCCCTACGAGCAGTACTTC; CDR3 protein: CASSLGLAGPYEQYF
clone size: .; J gene: TRBJ2-7; D gene: TRBD2; V gene: TRBV19; CDR3 length: 16; CDR3 DNA: TGTGCCAGTATTCGATTGCTAGCGGGGTCTTCCTACGAGCAGTACTTC; CDR3 protein: CASIRLLAGSSYEQYF
clone size: .; J gene: TRBJ1-3; D gene: .; V gene: TRBV4-3; CDR3 length: 14; CDR3 DNA: TGCGCCAGCAGCCAAGATAGTCTGGTAAACACCATATATTTT; CDR3 protein: CASSQDSLVNTIYF
clone size: few; J gene: TRBJ2-5; D gene: .; V gene: TRBV14; CDR3 length: 13; CDR3 DNA: TGTGCCAGCAGCCACGGGATCCAAGAGACCCAGTACTTC; CDR3 protein: CASSHGIQETQYF
clone size: few; J gene: TRBJ2-5; D gene: .; V gene: TRBV28; CDR3 length: 12; CDR3 DNA: TGTGCCAGCAGTTTAGGGGAGGAGACCCAGTACTTC; CDR3 protein: CASSLGEETQYF
clone size: .; J gene: TRBJ2-3; D gene: .; V gene: TRBV28; CDR3 length: 13; CDR3 DNA: TGTGCCAGCAATCCGGGGAGCACAGATACGCAGTATTTT; CDR3 protein: CASNPGSTDTQYF
clone size: few; J gene: TRBJ2-1; D gene: .; V gene: TRBV6-1; CDR3 length: 14; CDR3 DNA: TGTGCCAGCCACCGGAGGGCCCTCCACAATGAGCAGTTCTTC; CDR3 protein: CASHRRALHNEQFF